One T cell receptor beta chain is described in this entry. The CDR3 contains 14 residues. From germline, CDR1 is SGHRS and CDR2 YFSETQ. Trimming took 4 bases from V and 4 from J, leaving 14 bases between them. This entry is derived from a study of blood T cell repertoires in COVID-19. Study-wide context: Acute and convalescent COVID-19 samples came from the United States, Italy and Spain.

Authors' data handling: Reference gene primer amplification yielded estimated nucleated cell counts. Produced via immunoSEQ multiplex PCR; TCRdb's table is partial and in-frame only. V and J calls plus clone size are reproduced from that table; the DNA served to infer D and trimming. The sample records 90,000 to 150,000 clones, more than 75% being singletons. Sequencing was carried out using peripheral blood. The sequence was obtained from a woman aged 50 to 60 with acute or convalescent COVID-19. The rearrangement links TRBV5-1 to TRBJ2-5; D remains unclear. The CDR3 is CASSVGLVGETQYF. The CDR3 coding sequence is TGCGCCAGCAGCGTGGGTTTAGTCGGAGAGACCCAGTACTTC.